These T cell receptor beta chains were read from a single sample in a study of blood T cell repertoires in COVID-19. The repertoire was sequenced with immunoSEQ multiplex PCR; TCRdb's copy has only in-frame clones and lacks some. This table holds roughly 100,000 clones, over 85% found once. What was sequenced was peripheral blood. The receptor source for this set is an elderly woman in a cohort sampled during active COVID-19. Each CDR3 is given with its conserved first and last residue. A D gene is named only where the DNA matches it firmly. Size is omitted from some rows. Given values are once, few, many or a class for expanded clones.

d_call,v_call,clone_size,j_call,cdr3_aa,cdr3_nt
.,TRBV7-9,.,TRBJ2-1,CASSTRRGKGYNEQFF,TGTGCCAGCAGCACCCGGCGGGGCAAGGGCTACAATGAGCAGTTCTTC
TRBD1,TRBV5-1,.,TRBJ2-5,CASSSARGLGETQYF,TGCGCCAGCAGCAGTGCCAGGGGGCTAGGCGAGACCCAGTACTTC
.,TRBV12-3/TRBV12-4,.,TRBJ1-5,CASRLQGGQPQHF,TGTGCCAGCAGGCTACAGGGAGGGCAGCCCCAGCATTTT
TRBD2,TRBV5-1,.,TRBJ2-3,CASSRDGSGGAATDTQYF,TGCGCCAGCAGCAGGGATGGTAGCGGGGGGGCGGCCACAGATACGCAGTATTTT
.,TRBV7-2,.,TRBJ2-1,CASSLDQDEQFF,TGTGCCAGCAGCTTAGATCAGGATGAGCAGTTCTTC
.,TRBV3-1/TRBV3-2,.,TRBJ2-2,CASSRGSTGRSGELFF,TGTGCCAGCAGCCGGGGGTCGACAGGTCGCTCCGGGGAGCTGTTTTTT
TRBD2,TRBV5-1,.,TRBJ2-3,CASSLPLAGGTDTQYF,TGCGCCAGCAGCTTGCCGCTAGCGGGGGGCACAGATACGCAGTATTTT
TRBD2,TRBV19,once,TRBJ2-1,CASSIDRLAKDNEQFF,TGTGCCAGTAGTATAGATCGACTAGCGAAGGACAATGAGCAGTTCTTC
.,TRBV19,.,TRBJ1-3,CASSDRGSGNTIYF,TGTGCCAGTAGTGATCGGGGGAGTGGAAACACCATATATTTT
TRBD1,TRBV27,.,TRBJ2-7,CASSFDRVGEQYF,TGTGCCAGCAGTTTCGACAGGGTGGGAGAGCAGTACTTC
.,TRBV7-8,.,TRBJ1-6,CASSLAEVKSPLHF,TGTGCCAGCAGCTTAGCGGAGGTGAAATCACCCCTCCACTTT